The 13 T cell receptor beta chains below come from one sample, sequenced in a study of T-cell memory formation after mild COVID-19. MiXCR was run by TCRdb on the 5' RACE reads, yielding one entry per CDR3 protein. The sample lists a few hundred thousand distinct CDR3 sequences, over 15% occurring once. The sequencing sample was made of PBMCs or a T cell subset sorted from them (not recorded which). The receptors derive from a man aged 18 to 30 who had mild COVID-19 (a few samples of this study predate the infection). Cell type and time point are not known.

The chain has TRBV19 and TRBJ1-4; 7 nucleotides align to TRBD1. The CDR3 sequence is 15 residues long. Germline values: CDR1 LNHDA, CDR2 SQIVND (reference sequence). Losses at the gene ends were 5 bases for V and 3 bases for J; bases not matched to a gene: 6. Written as DNA, the CDR3 is TGTGCCAGTAGTGTCACCGGGACAGCTAATGAAAAACTGTTTTTT. Amino acids: CASSVTGTANEKLFF.

This rearrangement joins TRBV7-9 to TRBJ2-7; the match to TRBD1 covers 10 bases. V was pared by 5 bases and J by 2 bases, with 3 bases of the junction left unmatched. The CDR3 spans 14 residues. In germline, CDR1 is SEHNR, CDR2 FQNEAQ (reference sequence). CDR3 in DNA: TGTGCCAGCAGCGGGACAGGGGACACCTACGAGCAGTACTTC. Amino acid sequence: CASSGTGDTYEQYF.

The chain combines TRBV6-5 with TRBJ1-5, with 7 bases lining up with TRBD1. After removal of 6 bases from V and 3 bases from J, the junction contained 5 bases not matched to a gene. Germline lookup yields CDR1 MNHEY and CDR2 SVGAGI. CDR3 length: 14 amino acids. The CDR3 spells CASRPGQPNQPQHF. As DNA, the CDR3 is TGTGCCAGCAGACCGGGACAGCCCAATCAGCCCCAGCATTTT.

This clonotype was observed a few times. The V call is TRBV7-6, the J call TRBJ2-5; D unresolved. The CDR3 sequence is 15 residues long. Germline-derived CDR1 and CDR2 are SGHVS and FNYEAQ. V shed 5 bases and J shed 6 bases, with 19 bases lying between them. The chain's CDR3 is CASSPSRVLLQTQYF. The CDR3 bases are TGTGCCAGCAGCCCATCCCGGGTGCTCTTGCAGACCCAGTACTTC.

This clonotype was seen more than once but under ten times. This chain links TRBV7-9 with TRBJ1-2; perhaps TRBD1 as D (5 bases). V lost 3 bases to trimming and J lost 7 bases, with 12 bases between them. Germline V gene lookup returns CDR1 SEHNR and CDR2 FQNEAQ (reference sequence). CDR3 length equals 13 residues. CDR3: CASSFSGELGYTF. The CDR3 nucleotides read TGTGCCAGCAGCTTTTCGGGGGAGCTTGGCTACACCTTC.

This clonotype was detected many times. The chain recombines TRBV29-1 with TRBJ2-1; D is unresolved. The ends were cut back, 0 bases at V and 6 bases at J, with 21 bases in the middle. From germline, CDR1 is SQVTM and CDR2 ANQGSEA. This CDR3 contains 17 residues. The CDR3 here is CSVEDRHGAVWINEQFF. DNA for the CDR3: TGCAGCGTTGAAGATCGCCACGGCGCCGTATGGATCAATGAGCAGTTCTTC.

A few counts support this clonotype. The rearrangement uses TRBV12-3 or TRBV12-4 and TRBJ2-1, with TRBD1 as a possible D gene (7 bases). With 6 bases removed from V and 9 bases from J, the gap between germline ends came to 18 bases. The CDR3 runs to 14 residues. The CDR3 spells CASRWTGGVGEQFF. Here the CDR3 DNA reads TGTGCCAGCAGGTGGACAGGCGGGGTGGGTGAGCAGTTCTTC.

This clonotype showed up just a few times. CDR3 sequence (DNA): TGTGCCAGCAGTTTCGGGACAGGGGGTTTGACAGATACGCAGTATTTT. This gives the protein CASSFGTGGLTDTQYF. This chain uses TRBV6-5 with TRBJ2-3; TRBD1 matches 11 bases. The CDR3 contains 16 residues. J lost 3 bases, V lost 4 bases, and 6 bases had no gene match. The germline V gene encodes CDR1 MNHEY and CDR2 SVGAGI.

This clonotype showed up just a few times. The V and J genes are TRBV15 and TRBJ1-1, with TRBD1 as a possible D gene (5 bases). V was shortened by 0 bases and J by 8 bases, with 10 bases between the two germline ends. Germline CDR1 LNHNV, CDR2 YYDKDF (reference sequence). The CDR3 has 13 residues. CDR3 region: CATSREYRPEAFF. CDR3 DNA: TGTGCCACCAGCAGAGAGTACAGGCCCGAAGCTTTCTTT.

This clonotype was seen a handful of times. The chain uses TRBV7-2 and TRBJ2-1; the D gene is possibly TRBD1 (6 bases). Trimming took off 7 bases at V and 3 bases at J, with 19 bases between the two ends. The germline V gene encodes CDR1 SGHTA and CDR2 FQGNSA. CDR3 length: 16 residues. For the CDR3, the DNA is TGTGCCAGCACCGTGGGGGCGGGTTCCCTCTACAATGAGCAGTTCTTC. It encodes CASTVGAGSLYNEQFF.

This clonotype was detected once. This chain uses TRBV21-1 with TRBJ2-7; TRBD1, the table's D call, lacks a check against the DNA. TRBV21-1 is listed as a pseudogene. The CDR3 has 21 residues. As DNA, the CDR3 is TGTGCCAGCAGCTCGCCCCTGCCGACCGGGACAGGGGCTCCCTGGACCAACGAGCAGTACTTC. Translation gives CASSSPLPTGTGAPWTNEQYF.

This clonotype was observed a handful of times. The genes are TRBV29-1 and TRBJ2-6; 12 bases are shared with TRBD1. CDR3 length: 17 amino acids. J lost 0 bases, V lost 7 bases, and 7 bases had no gene match. The germline CDR1 and CDR2 sequences are SQVTM and ANQGSEA. Here the CDR3 reads CSALGQGAFSGANVLTF. The CDR3 nucleotides are TGCAGCGCGCTGGGACAGGGGGCCTTCTCTGGGGCCAACGTCCTGACTTTC.

The rearrangement uses TRBV3-1 and TRBJ2-7; D might be TRBD2 (5 bases). CDR3 length equals 14 residues. Trimming cost V 0 bases and J 3 bases, with 9 bases left between them. The germline V gene has CDR1 LGHDT and CDR2 YNNKEL (reference sequence). The chain's CDR3 is CASSQDVRGYEQYF. In nucleotides, the CDR3 is TGTGCCAGCAGCCAAGATGTACGGGGCTACGAGCAGTACTTC.